The present T cell receptor (beta chain) was sequenced within a study of OX40 agonist ivuxolimab in advanced cancers. General observations from the study: CD8+ T cells (on average) carried more expanded clones than CD4+ T cells. Expanded peripheral T cell antigen specificity was not determined. At 0.1 to 3.0 mg/kg and by week 6, clonal expansion occurred in CD4+ and CD8+ blood T cells.

The assay was immunoSEQ multiplex PCR, and TCRdb's table has in-frame clones only and misses some. Of about 52,000 clones in the sample, 70% to 90% were seen once. This clone has a single count. Its antigen is unknown. An end of the junction does not agree with germline; a read error may underlie this. This clonotype was obtained from an adult with an advanced solid tumor such as melanoma, head and neck, liver or kidney cancer. Sequencing used CD4+ or CD8+ T cells sorted from blood, obtained in a trial of the OX40 agonist ivuxolimab.

CDR3 nucleotides: TGCGCCAGCAACTTGGGGTATAGCGGGGCCAATGAGCAGTTCTTC. Its translation is CASNLGYSGANEQFF. J is TRBJ2-1 and V is TRBV5-1; TRBD2 aligns across 8 bases. The CDR3 has 15 residues. Germline lookup yields CDR1 SGHRS and CDR2 YFSETQ.